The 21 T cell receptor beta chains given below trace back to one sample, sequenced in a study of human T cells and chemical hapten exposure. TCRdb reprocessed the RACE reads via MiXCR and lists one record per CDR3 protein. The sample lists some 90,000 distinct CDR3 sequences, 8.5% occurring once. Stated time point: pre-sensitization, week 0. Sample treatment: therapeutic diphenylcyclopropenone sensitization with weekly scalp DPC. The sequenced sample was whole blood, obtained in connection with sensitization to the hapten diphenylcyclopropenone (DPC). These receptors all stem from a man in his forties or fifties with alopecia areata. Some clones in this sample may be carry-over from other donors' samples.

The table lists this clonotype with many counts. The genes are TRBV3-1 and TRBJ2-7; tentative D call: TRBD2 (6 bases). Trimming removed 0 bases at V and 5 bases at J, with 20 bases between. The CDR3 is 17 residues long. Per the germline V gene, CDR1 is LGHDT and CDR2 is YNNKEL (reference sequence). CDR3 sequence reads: CASSQERPGLTVHEQYF. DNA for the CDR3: TGTGCCAGCAGCCAAGAGCGTCCGGGACTTACCGTCCACGAGCAGTACTTC.

CDR3 sequence reads: CASSSGADTQYF. Here the CDR3 DNA reads TGTGCCAGCAGTTCTGGGGCAGATACGCAGTATTTT. This rearrangement joins TRBV3-1 to TRBJ2-3; D remains unclear. The CDR3 has 12 amino acids. Germline V gene sequence: CDR1 LGHDT, CDR2 YNNKEL (reference sequence). Trimming took off 6 bases at V and 4 bases at J, with 8 bases between the two ends.

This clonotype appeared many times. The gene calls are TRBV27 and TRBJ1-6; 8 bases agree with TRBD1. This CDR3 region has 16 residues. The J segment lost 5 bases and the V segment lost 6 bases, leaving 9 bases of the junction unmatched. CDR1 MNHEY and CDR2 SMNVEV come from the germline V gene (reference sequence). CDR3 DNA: TGTGCCAGCAGCCCGGACAGGGTGCGGGATAATTCACCCCTCCACTTT. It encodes CASSPDRVRDNSPLHF.

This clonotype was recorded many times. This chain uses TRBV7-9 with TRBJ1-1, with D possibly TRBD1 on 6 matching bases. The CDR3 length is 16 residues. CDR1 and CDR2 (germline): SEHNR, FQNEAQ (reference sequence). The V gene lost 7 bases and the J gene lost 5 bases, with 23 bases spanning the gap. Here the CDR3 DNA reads TGTGCCAGCAAAGGGGGACAACTCCTGGTTGGGACTGAAGCTTTCTTT. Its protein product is CASKGGQLLVGTEAFF. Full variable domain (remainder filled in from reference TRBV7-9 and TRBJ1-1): DTGVSQNPRHKITKRGQNVTFRCDPISEHNRLYWYRQTLGQGPEFLTYFQNEAQLEKSRLLSDRFSAERPKGSFSTLEIQRTEQGDSAMYLCASKGGQLLVGTEAFFGQGTRLTVV.

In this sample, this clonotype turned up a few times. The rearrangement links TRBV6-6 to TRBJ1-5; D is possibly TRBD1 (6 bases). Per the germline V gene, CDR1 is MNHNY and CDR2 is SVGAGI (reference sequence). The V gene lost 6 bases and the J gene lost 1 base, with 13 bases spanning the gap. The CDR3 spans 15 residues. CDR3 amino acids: CASSRDRSSNQPQHF. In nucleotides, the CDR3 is TGTGCCAGCAGCCGCGACAGGTCCAGCAATCAGCCCCAGCATTTT.

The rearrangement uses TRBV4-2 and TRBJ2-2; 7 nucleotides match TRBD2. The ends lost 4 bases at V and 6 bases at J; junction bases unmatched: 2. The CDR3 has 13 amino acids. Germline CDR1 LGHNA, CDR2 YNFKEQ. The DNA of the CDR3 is TGTGCCAGCAGCCGAGCGGGGTCCGGGGAGCTGTTTTTT. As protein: CASSRAGSGELFF.

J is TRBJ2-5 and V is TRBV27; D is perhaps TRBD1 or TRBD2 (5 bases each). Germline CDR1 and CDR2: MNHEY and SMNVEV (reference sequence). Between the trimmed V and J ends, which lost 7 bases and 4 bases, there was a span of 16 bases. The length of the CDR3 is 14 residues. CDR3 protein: CASKTGTGRETQYF. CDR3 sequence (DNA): TGTGCCAGCAAAACTGGTACGGGACGAGAGACCCAGTACTTC.

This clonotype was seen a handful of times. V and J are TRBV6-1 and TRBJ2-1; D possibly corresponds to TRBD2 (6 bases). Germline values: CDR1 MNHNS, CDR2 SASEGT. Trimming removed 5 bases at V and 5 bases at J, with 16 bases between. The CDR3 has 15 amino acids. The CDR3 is CASSTLGDSNNEQFF. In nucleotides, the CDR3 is TGTGCCAGCAGTACGCTTGGGGACTCTAACAATGAGCAGTTCTTC.

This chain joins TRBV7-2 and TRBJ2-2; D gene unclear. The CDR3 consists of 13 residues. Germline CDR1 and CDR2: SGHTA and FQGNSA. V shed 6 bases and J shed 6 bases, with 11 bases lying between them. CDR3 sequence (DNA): TGTGCCAGCAGGCGTCCCACGGCCGGGGAGCTGTTTTTT. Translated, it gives CASRRPTAGELFF.

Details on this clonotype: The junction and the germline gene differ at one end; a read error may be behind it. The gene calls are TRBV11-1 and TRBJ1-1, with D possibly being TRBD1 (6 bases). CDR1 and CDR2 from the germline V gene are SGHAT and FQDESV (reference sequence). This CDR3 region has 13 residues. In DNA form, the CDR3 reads TGTGCCAGCAGCTTGAACAGGGTGGCTGAAGCTCTCTTT. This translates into CASSLNRVAEALF.

The CDR3 sequence: CASSLAWGRDIQYF. The DNA of the CDR3 is TGTGCCAGCAGCTTAGCTTGGGGGAGGGACATTCAGTACTTC. The rearrangement uses TRBV7-2 and TRBJ2-4, with 7 bases that match TRBD2. This CDR3 is built from 14 residues. The V gene end was trimmed by 0 bases and the J gene end by 8 bases; junction bases not matched to a gene: 4. CDR1 SGHTA and CDR2 FQGNSA come from the germline V gene.

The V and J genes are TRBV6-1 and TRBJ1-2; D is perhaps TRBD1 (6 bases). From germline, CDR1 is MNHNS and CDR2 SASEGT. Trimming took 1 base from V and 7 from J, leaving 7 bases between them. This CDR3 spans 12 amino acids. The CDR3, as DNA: TGTGCCAGCAGTGAAGGGACAGTTGGCTACACCTTC. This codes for CASSEGTVGYTF.

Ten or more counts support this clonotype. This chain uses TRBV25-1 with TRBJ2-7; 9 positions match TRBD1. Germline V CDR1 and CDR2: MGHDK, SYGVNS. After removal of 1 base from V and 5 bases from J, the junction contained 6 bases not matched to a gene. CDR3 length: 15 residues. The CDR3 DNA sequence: TGTGCCAGCAGTGAATTCGACAGGGGGAAACACGAGCAGTACTTC. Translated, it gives CASSEFDRGKHEQYF.

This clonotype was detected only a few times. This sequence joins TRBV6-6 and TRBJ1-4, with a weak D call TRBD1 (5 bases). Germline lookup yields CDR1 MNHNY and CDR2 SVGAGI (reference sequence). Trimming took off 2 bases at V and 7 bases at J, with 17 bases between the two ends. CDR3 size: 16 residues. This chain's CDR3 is CASSYSGTALFEKLFF. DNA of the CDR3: TGTGCCAGCAGTTACAGTGGGACCGCGTTATTTGAAAAACTGTTTTTT.

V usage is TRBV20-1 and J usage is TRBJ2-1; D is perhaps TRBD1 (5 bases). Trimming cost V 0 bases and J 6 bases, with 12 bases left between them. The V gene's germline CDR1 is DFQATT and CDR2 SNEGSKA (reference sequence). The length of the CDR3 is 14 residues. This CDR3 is CSARDPRTSNEQFF. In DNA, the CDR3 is TGCAGTGCTAGAGATCCAAGGACAAGCAATGAGCAGTTCTTC.

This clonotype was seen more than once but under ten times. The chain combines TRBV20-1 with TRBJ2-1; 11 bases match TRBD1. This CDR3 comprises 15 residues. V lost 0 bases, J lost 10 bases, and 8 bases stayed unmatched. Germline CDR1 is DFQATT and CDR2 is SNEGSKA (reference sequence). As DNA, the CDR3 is TGCAGTGCTAGAGATCCCAGGACAGGGGGCTTGGAGCAGTTCTTC. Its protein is CSARDPRTGGLEQFF.

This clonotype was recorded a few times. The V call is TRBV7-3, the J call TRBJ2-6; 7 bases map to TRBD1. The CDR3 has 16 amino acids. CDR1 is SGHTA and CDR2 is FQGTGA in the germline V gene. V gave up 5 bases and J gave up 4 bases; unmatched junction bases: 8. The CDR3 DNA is TGTGCCAGCAGCCCAACAGGGGAAGCCGGGGCCAACGTCCTGACTTTC. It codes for CASSPTGEAGANVLTF.

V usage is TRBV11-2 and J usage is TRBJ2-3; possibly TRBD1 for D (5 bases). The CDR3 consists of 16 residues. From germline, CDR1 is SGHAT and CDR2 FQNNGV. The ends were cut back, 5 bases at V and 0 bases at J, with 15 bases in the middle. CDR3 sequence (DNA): TGTGCCAGCAGCGCCTCTTCCAGGGCTAGCACAGATACGCAGTATTTT. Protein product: CASSASSRASTDTQYF.

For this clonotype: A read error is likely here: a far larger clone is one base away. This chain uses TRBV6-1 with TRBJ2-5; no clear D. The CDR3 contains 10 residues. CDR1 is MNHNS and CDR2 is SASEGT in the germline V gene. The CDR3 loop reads CANSEETQYF. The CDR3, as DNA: TGTGCCAACAGTGAAGAGACCCAGTACTTC.

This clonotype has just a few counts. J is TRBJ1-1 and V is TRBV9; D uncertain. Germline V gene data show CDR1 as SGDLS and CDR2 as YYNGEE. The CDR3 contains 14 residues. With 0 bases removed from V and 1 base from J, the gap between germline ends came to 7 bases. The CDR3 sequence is CASSVGSQNTEAFF. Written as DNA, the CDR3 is TGTGCCAGCAGCGTAGGATCGCAGAACACTGAAGCTTTCTTT.

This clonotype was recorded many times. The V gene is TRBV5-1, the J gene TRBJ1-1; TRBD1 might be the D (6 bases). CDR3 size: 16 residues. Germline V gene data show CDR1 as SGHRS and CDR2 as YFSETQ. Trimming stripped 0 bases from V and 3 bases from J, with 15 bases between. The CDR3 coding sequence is TGCGCCAGCAGCTTGGGCACAGGGAGGATGCACACTGAAGCTTTCTTT. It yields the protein CASSLGTGRMHTEAFF.